This T cell receptor (beta chain) derives from a study of T cell repertoires in cytomegalovirus infection. Study overall: CMV infection plus the matching HLA type was flagged by public TCR beta signatures. Study outcomes and limitations: CMV carriers with the relevant HLA were identified by cumulative public TCR beta family frequency. CMV-specific TCR beta clonotypes restricted by HLA-C dominated the ex vivo response.

Using its own MiXCR run on the reads, TCRdb lists one record per CDR3 protein. The data contain roughly 300,000 distinct CDR3 sequences, roughly 23% of them singletons. The CDR3 is made up of 14 amino acids. Germline CDR1 ENHRY, CDR2 SYGVKD. V dropped 0 bases and J dropped 1 base, with 6 bases sitting between them. On this clonotype itself: The antigen remains undetermined.

This receptor was obtained from a human donor in good health (CMV status not recorded). Some clones in this sample may be carry-over from other donors' samples. The V gene is TRBV10-3, the J gene TRBJ2-5; weak D call: TRBD1 (6 bases). The sample taken for sequencing was PBMCs. CDR3 residues: CAISESTGQETQYF. In DNA, the CDR3 is TGTGCCATCAGTGAGTCGACAGGCCAAGAGACCCAGTACTTC.